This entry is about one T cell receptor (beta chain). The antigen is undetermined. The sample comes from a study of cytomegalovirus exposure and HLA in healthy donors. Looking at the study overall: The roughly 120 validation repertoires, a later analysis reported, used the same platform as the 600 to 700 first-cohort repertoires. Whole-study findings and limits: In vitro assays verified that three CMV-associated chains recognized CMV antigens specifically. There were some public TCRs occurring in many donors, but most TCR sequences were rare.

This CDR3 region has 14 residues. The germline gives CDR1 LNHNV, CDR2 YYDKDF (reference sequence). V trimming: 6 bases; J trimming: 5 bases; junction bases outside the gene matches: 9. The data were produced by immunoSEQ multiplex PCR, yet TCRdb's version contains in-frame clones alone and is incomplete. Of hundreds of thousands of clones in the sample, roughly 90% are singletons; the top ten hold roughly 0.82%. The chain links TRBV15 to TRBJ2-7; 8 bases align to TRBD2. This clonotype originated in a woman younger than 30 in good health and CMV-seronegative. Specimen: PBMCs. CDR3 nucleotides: TGTGCCACCAGTTTTAGCGGGACTCTCCACGAGCAGTACTTC. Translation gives CATSFSGTLHEQYF.